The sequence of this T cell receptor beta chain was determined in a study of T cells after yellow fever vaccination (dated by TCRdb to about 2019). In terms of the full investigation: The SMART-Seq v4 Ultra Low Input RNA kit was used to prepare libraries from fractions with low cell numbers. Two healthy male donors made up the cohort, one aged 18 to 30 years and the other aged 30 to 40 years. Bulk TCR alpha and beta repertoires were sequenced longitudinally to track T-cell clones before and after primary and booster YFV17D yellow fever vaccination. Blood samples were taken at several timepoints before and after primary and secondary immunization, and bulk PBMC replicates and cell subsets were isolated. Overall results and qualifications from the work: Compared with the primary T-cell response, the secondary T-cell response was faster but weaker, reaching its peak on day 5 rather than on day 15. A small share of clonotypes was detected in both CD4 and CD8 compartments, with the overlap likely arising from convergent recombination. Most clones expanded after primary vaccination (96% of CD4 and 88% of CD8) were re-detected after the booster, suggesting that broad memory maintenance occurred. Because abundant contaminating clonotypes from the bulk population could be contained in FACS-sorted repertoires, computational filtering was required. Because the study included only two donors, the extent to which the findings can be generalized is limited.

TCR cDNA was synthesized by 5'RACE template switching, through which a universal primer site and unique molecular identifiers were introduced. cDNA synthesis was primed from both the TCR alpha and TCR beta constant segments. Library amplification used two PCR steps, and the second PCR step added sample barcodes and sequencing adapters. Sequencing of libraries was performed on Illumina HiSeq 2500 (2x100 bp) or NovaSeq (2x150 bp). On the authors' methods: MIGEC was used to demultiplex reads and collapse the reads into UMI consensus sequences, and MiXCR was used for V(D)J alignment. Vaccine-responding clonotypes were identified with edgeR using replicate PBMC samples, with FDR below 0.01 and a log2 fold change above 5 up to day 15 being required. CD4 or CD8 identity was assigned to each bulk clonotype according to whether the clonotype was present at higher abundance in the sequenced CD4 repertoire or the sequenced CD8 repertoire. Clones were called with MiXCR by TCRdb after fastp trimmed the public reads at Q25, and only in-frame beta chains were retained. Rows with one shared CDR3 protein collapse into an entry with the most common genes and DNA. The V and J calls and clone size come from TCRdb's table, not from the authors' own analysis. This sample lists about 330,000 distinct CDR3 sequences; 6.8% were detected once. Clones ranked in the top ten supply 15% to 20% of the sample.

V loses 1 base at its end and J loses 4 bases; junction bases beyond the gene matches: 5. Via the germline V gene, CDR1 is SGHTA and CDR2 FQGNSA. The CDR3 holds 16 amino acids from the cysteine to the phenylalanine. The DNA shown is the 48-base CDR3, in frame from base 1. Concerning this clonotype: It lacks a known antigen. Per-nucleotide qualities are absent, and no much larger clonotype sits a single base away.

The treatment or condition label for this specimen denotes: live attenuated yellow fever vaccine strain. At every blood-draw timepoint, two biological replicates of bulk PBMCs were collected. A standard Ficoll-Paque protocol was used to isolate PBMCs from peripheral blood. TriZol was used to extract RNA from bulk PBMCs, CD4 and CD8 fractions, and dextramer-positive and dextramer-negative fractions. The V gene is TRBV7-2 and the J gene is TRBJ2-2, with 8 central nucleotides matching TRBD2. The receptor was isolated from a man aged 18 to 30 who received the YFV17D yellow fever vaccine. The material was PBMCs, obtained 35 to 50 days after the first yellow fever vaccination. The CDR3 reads CASSLVSGGSTGELFF. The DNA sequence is TGTGCCAGCAGCTTAGTGAGCGGGGGAAGCACCGGGGAGCTGTTTTTT.